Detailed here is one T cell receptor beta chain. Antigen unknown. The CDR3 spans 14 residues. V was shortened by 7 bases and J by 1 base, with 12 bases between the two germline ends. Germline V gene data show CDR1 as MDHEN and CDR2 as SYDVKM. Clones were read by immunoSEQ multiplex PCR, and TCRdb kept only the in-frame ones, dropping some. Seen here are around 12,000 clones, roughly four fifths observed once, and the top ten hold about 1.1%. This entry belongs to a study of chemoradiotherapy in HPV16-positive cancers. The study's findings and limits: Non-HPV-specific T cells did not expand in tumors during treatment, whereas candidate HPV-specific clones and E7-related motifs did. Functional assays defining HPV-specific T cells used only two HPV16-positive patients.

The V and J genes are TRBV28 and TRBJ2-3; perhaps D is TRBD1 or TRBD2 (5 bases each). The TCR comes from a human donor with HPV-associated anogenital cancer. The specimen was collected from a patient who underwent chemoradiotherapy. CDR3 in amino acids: CASTPMGGTDTQYF. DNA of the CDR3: TGTGCCAGCACCCCGATGGGGGGCACAGATACGCAGTATTTT.